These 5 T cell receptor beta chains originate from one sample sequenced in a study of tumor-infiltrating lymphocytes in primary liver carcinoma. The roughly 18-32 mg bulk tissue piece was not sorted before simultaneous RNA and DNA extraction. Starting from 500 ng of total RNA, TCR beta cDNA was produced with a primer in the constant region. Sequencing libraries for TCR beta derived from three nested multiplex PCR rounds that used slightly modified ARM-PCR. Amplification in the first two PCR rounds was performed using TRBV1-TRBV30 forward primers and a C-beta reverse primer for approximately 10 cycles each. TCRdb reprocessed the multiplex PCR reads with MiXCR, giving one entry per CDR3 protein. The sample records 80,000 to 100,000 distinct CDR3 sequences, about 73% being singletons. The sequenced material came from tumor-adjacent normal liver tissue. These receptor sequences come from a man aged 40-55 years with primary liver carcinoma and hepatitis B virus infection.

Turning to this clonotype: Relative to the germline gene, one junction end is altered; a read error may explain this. CDR3 bases: TGCGCCTGCAGCTTAGGGGCTGGAGGGGGTACCGAGGAGTACTTC. Translating gives CACSLGAGGGTEEYF. The chain has TRBV11-2 and TRBJ2-7; D is possibly TRBD1 or TRBD2 (6 bases each). The germline gives CDR1 SGHAT, CDR2 FQNNGV. This CDR3 spans 15 amino acids.

In DNA form, the CDR3 reads TGTGCCAGCACGGGCCAGACTTGGGCCCACGAGCAGTACTTC. Translation gives CASTGQTWAHEQYF. The rearrangement links TRBV28 to TRBJ2-7, with D unclear. V was pared by 7 bases and J by 5 bases, with 18 bases between. The CDR3 is 14 residues long. Germline V gives CDR1 MDHEN, CDR2 SYDVKM.

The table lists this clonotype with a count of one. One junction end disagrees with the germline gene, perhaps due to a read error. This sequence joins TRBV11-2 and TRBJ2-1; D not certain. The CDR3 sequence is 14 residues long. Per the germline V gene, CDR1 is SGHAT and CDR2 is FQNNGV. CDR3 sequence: CASSLSGSFNEEFF. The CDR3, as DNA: TGTGCCAGCAGCCTATCGGGCTCCTTCAATGAGGAGTTCTTC. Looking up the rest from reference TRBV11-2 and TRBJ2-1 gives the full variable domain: EAGVAQSPRYKIIEKRQSVAFWCNPISGHATLYWYQQILGQGPKLLIQFQNNGVVDDSQLPKDRFSAERLKGVDSTLKIQPAKLEDSAVYLCASSLSGSFNEEFFGPGTRLTVL.

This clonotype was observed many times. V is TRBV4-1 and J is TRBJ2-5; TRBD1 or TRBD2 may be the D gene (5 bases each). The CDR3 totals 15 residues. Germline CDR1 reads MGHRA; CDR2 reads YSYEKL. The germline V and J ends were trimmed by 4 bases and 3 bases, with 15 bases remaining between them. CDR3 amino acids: CASSLSPGPKETQYF. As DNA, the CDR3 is TGCGCCAGCAGCCTCTCACCGGGACCTAAAGAGACCCAGTACTTC.

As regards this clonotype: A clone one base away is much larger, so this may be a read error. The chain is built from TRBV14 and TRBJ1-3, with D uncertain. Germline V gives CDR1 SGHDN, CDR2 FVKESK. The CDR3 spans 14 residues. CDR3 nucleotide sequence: TGTGCCAGCAGCCAAGGGGCGATTGGAGACACCATATATTTT. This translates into CASSQGAIGDTIYF.